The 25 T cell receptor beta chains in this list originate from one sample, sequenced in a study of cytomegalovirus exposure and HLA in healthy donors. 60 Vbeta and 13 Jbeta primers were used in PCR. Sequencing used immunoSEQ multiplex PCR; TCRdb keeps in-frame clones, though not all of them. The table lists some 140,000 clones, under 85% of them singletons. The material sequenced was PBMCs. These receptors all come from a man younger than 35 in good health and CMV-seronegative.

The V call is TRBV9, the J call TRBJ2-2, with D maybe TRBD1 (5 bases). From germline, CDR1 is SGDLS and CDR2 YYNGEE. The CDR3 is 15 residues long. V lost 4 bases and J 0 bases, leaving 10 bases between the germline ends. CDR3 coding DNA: TGTGCCAGCAGCCGCAGGGCGGCGAACACCGGGGAGCTGTTTTTT. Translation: CASSRRAANTGELFF.

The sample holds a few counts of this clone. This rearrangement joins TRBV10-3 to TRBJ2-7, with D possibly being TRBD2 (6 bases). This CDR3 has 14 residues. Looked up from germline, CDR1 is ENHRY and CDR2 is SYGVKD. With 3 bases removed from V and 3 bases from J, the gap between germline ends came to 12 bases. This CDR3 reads CAISEPGDLYEQYF. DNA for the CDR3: TGTGCCATCAGTGAACCGGGGGATCTCTACGAGCAGTACTTC.

CDR3 bases: TGTGCCAGCACCTATGTCCTCGGACAGAATAATTCACCCCTCCACTTT. Residues: CASTYVLGQNNSPLHF. The V gene is TRBV4-2, the J gene TRBJ1-6; weak D call: TRBD1 (6 bases). This CDR3 has 16 amino acids. The V and J ends lost 7 bases and 5 bases respectively, with 18 bases between them. Germline lookup yields CDR1 LGHNA and CDR2 YNFKEQ.

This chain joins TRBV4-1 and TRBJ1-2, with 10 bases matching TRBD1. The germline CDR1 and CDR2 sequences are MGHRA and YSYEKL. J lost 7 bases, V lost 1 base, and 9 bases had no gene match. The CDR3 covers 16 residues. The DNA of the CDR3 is TGCGCCAGCAGCCAAGTCTCCTGGACAGGGGGACTTGGCTACACCTTC. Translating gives CASSQVSWTGGLGYTF.

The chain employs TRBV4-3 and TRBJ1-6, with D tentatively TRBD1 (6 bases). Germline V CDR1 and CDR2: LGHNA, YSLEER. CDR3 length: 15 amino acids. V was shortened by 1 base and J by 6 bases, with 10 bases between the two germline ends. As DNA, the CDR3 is TGCGCCAGCAGCCAAGTAACAGGGCCTAATTCACCCCTCCACTTT. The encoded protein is CASSQVTGPNSPLHF.

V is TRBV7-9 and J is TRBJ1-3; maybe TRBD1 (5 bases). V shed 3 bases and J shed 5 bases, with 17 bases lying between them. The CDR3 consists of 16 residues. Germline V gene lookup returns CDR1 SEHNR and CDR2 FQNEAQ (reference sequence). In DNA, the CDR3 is TGTGCCAGCAGCTTCTCTCAGGGTTTCGAGAGAAACACCATATATTTT. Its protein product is CASSFSQGFERNTIYF.

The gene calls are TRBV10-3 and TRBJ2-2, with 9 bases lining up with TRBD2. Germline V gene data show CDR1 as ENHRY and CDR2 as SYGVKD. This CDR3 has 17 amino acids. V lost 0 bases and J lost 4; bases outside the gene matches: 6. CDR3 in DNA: TGTGCCATCAGTGAGTCGTATAGCGGGGGCGCCACCGGGGAGCTGTTTTTT. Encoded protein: CAISESYSGGATGELFF.

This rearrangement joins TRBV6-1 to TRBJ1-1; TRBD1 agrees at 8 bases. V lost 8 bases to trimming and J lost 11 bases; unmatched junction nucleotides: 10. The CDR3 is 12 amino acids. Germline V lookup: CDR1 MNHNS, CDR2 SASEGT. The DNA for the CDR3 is TGTGCCAGCTATAAGGACAGGGCTGGTGCTTTCTTT. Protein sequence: CASYKDRAGAFF.

CDR3 nucleotides: TGTGCCAGCAGTCCTGTAATCTATGGCTACACCTTC. Amino acids: CASSPVIYGYTF. The chain recombines TRBV6-6 with TRBJ1-2; no clear D. CDR1 is MNHNY and CDR2 is SVGAGI in the germline V gene (reference sequence). The CDR3 is 12 amino acids. The V gene lost 5 bases and the J gene lost 4 bases, with 8 bases spanning the gap.

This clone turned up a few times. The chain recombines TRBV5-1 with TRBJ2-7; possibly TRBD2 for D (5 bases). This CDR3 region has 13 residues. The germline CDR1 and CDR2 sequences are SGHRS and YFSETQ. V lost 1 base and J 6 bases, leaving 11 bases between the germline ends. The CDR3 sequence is CASSLWPEGEQYF. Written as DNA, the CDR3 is TGCGCCAGCAGCTTGTGGCCTGAGGGCGAGCAGTACTTC.

The CDR3 here is CAIRIGVTGELFF. DNA for the CDR3: TGTGCCATCAGGATCGGGGTAACCGGGGAGCTGTTTTTT. V is TRBV10-3 and J is TRBJ2-2; D possibly corresponds to TRBD2 (5 bases). V lost 6 bases to trimming and J lost 5 bases, with 10 bases between them. Germline values: CDR1 ENHRY, CDR2 SYGVKD. The CDR3 extends over 13 amino acids.

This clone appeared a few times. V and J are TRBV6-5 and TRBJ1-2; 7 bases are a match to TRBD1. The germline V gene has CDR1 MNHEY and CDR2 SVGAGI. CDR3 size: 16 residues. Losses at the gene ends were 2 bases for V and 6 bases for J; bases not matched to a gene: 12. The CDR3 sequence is CASSYTLTDRENGYTF. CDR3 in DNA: TGTGCCAGCAGTTACACCCTTACCGACAGGGAAAATGGCTACACCTTC.

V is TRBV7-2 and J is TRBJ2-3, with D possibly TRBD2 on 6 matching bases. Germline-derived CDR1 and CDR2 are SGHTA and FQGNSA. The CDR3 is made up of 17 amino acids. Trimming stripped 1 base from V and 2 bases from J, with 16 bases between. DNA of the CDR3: TGTGCCAGCAGCTTAGAAGGCCTAGCGCACGTCACAGATACGCAGTATTTT. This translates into CASSLEGLAHVTDTQYF.

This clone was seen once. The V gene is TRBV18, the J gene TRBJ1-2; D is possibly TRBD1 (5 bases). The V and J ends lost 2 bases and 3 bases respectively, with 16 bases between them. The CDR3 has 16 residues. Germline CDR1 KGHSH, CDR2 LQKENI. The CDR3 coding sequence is TGTGCCAGCTCACCAGTGGTTGGAGGGGTCGACTATGGCTACACCTTC. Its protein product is CASSPVVGGVDYGYTF.

The CDR3 coding sequence is TGCGCCAGCAGCTTGAACGAGGGTTACTATGGCTACACCTTC. This gives the protein CASSLNEGYYGYTF. The chain is built from TRBV5-1 and TRBJ1-2; D uncertain. Germline values: CDR1 SGHRS, CDR2 YFSETQ. The length of the CDR3 is 14 residues. The V end was cut by 1 base, the J end by 3 bases, with 10 bases between.

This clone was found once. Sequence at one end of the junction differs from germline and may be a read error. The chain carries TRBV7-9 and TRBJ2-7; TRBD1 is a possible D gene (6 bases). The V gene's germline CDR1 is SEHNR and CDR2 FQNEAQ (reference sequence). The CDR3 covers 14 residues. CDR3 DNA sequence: TGTTCCAGCAGCTTAGCCGGGACAAACTACGAGCAGTACTTC. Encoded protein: CSSSLAGTNYEQYF. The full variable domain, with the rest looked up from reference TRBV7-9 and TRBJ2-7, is DTGVSQNPRHKITKRGQNVTFRCDPISEHNRLYWYRQTLGQGPEFLTYFQNEAQLEKSRLLSDRFSAERPKGSFSTLEIQRTEQGDSAMYLCSSSLAGTNYEQYFGPGTRLTVT.

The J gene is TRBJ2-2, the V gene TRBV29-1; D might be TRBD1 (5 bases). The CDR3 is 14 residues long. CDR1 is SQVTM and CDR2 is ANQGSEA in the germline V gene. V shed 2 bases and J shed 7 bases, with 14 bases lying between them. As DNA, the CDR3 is TGCAGCGTTGAAAATACAGGTCGCCACGGGGAGCTGTTTTTT. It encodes CSVENTGRHGELFF.

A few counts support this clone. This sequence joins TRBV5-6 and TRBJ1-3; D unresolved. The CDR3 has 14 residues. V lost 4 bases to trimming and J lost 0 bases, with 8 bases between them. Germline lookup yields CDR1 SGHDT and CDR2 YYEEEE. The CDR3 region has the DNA TGTGCCAGCAGCCCCGGGTTCTCTGGAAACACCATATATTTT. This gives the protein CASSPGFSGNTIYF.

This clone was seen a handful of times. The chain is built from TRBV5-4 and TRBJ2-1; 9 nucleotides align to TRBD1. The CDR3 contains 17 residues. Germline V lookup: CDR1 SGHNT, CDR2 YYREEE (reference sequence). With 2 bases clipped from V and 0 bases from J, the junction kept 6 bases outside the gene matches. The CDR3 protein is CASSLVWDRVSYNEQFF. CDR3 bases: TGTGCCAGCAGCTTAGTTTGGGACAGGGTCTCCTACAATGAGCAGTTCTTC.

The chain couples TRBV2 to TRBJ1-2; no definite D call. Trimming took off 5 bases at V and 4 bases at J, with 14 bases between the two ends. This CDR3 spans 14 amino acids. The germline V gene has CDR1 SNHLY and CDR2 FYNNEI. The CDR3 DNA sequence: TGTGCCAGCAGTATGCTAGCGGACCTCTATGGCTACACCTTC. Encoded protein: CASSMLADLYGYTF.

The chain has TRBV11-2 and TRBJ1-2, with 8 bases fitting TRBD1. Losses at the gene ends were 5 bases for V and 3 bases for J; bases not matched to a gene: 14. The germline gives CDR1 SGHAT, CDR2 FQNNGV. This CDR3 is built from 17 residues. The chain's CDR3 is CASSLNAGTGLDYGYTF. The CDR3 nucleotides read TGTGCCAGCAGCCTCAACGCCGGGACAGGCCTTGACTATGGCTACACCTTC.

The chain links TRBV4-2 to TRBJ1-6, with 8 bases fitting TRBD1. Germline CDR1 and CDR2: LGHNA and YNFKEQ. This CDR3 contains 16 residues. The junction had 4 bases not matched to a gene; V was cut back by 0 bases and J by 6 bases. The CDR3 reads CASSQDGQGGNSPLHF. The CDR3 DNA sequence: TGTGCCAGCAGCCAAGATGGACAGGGCGGTAATTCACCCCTCCACTTT.

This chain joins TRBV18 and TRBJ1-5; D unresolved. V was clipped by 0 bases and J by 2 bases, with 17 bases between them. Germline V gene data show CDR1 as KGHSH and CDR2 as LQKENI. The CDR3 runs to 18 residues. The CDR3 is CASSPPEAEGGGNQPQHF. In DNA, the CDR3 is TGTGCCAGCTCACCACCGGAGGCGGAGGGAGGAGGCAATCAGCCCCAGCATTTT.

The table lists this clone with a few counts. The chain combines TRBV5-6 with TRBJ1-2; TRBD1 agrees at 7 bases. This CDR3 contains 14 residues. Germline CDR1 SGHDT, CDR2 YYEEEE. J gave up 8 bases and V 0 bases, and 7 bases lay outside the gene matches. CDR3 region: CASSLVEGAGGYTF. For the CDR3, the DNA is TGTGCCAGCAGCTTGGTTGAGGGGGCGGGAGGCTACACCTTC.

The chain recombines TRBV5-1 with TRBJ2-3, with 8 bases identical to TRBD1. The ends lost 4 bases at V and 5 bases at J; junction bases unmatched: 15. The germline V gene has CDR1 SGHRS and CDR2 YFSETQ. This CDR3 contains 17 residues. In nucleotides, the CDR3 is TGCGCCAGCAGCCGAGGCCCCCGGACAGGGAATCAAGATACGCAGTATTTT. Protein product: CASSRGPRTGNQDTQYF.